Following are 17 T cell receptor beta chains from one sample sequenced in a study of blood T cell repertoires in COVID-19. Assay: immunoSEQ multiplex PCR; the TCRdb copy retains only in-frame clones and omits some. The table has around 270,000 clones, 84% seen once. What was sequenced was peripheral blood. These receptors all come from a woman aged 40 to 50 who had recovered from COVID-19.

The V and J genes are TRBV6-5 and TRBJ1-2; 11 nucleotides match TRBD1. The trim removed 8 bases at V and 3 bases at J, leaving 2 bases unmatched. This CDR3 spans 13 amino acids. Germline CDR1 and CDR2: MNHEY and SVGAGI. This CDR3 is CASGQGAYYGYTF. The CDR3 bases are TGTGCCAGCGGACAGGGGGCGTACTATGGCTACACCTTC.

This rearrangement joins TRBV19 to TRBJ1-1; tentative D call: TRBD1 (6 bases). The V and J ends lost 3 bases and 0 bases respectively, with 14 bases between them. The CDR3 contains 16 residues. Per the germline V gene, CDR1 is LNHDA and CDR2 is SQIVND (reference sequence). CDR3 DNA sequence: TGTGCCAGTAGTATCGGGCCAGGGGATGTGAACACTGAAGCTTTCTTT. Its translation is CASSIGPGDVNTEAFF.

The table lists this clone with a few counts. V is TRBV30 and J is TRBJ1-5, with TRBD1 identical over 8 bases. The CDR3 length is 17 residues. Trimming cost V 3 bases and J 6 bases; bases outside gene matches: 16. The germline V gene encodes CDR1 GTSNPN and CDR2 SVGIG (reference sequence). CDR3 amino acids: CAWSKTRPGQALQPQHF. The CDR3 DNA reads TGTGCCTGGAGCAAAACTCGGCCGGGACAGGCGCTTCAGCCCCAGCATTTT.

The chain uses TRBV28 and TRBJ2-1; D unclear. The CDR3 sequence is 16 residues long. Germline CDR1 reads MDHEN; CDR2 reads SYDVKM. The V end lost 2 bases, the J end lost 0 bases, and 11 bases lay between the germline ends. CDR3 bases: TGTGCCAGCAGTTTAACCGTGGCATCCTCCTACAATGAGCAGTTCTTC. Translation: CASSLTVASSYNEQFF.

This clone was seen a single time. In DNA, the CDR3 is TGTGCCAGCAGCCTTAACAGGGCCAATGAGCAGTTCTTC. Protein sequence: CASSLNRANEQFF. J is TRBJ2-1 and V is TRBV11-2, with a weak D call TRBD1 (6 bases). Deletions cut 5 bases from V and 6 bases from J, with 11 bases between. Germline CDR1 and CDR2: SGHAT and FQNNGV. The CDR3 runs to 13 residues.

This clone was seen just once. The chain couples TRBV2 to TRBJ1-2, with TRBD1 as a possible D gene (5 bases). CDR1 is SNHLY, CDR2 FYNNEI, per germline. The CDR3 has 14 residues. V was pared by 1 base and J by 7 bases, with 13 bases between. The CDR3 DNA follows: TGTGCCAGCAGTGAAGTGGGGCGCCTCGGTGGCTACACCTTC. Its protein product is CASSEVGRLGGYTF.

The rearrangement uses TRBV7-9 and TRBJ2-7, with D hard to call. Looked up from germline, CDR1 is SEHNR and CDR2 is FQNEAQ (reference sequence). The V and J ends lost 5 bases and 1 base respectively, with 12 bases between them. This CDR3 is built from 14 residues. The DNA for the CDR3 is TGTGCCAGCAGCCCCCGTGGAGAGTCCTACGAGCAGTACTTC. Its protein is CASSPRGESYEQYF.

The CDR3 DNA reads TGTGCCAGCTCACCCCCGCCCCTGGGACAGGCCCCTGGAACTGAAGCTTTCTTT. As protein: CASSPPPLGQAPGTEAFF. The chain combines TRBV18 with TRBJ1-1; 8 nucleotides match TRBD1. There are 18 residues in the CDR3. V shed 3 bases and J 5 bases; nucleotides not matched to a gene: 17. Germline CDR1 KGHSH, CDR2 LQKENI. Full variable domain (rest looked up from reference TRBV18 and TRBJ1-1): NAGVMQNPRHLVRRRGQEARLRCSPMKGHSHVYWYRQLPEEGLKFMVYLQKENIIDESGMPKERFSAEFPKEGPSILRIQQVVRGDSAAYFCASSPPPLGQAPGTEAFFGQGTRLTVV.

CDR3: CASSEWAQDLNTEAFF. DNA for the CDR3: TGTGCCAGCAGTGAATGGGCGCAGGACTTGAACACTGAAGCTTTCTTT. The chain is built from TRBV6-1 and TRBJ1-1; D is unclear. The germline V gene has CDR1 MNHNS and CDR2 SASEGT. Trimming removed 2 bases from V and 0 bases from J, with 13 bases in between. The CDR3 extends over 16 amino acids.

The rearrangement joins TRBV2 to TRBJ2-2; D gene unclear. Deletions cut 7 bases from V and 1 base from J, with 10 bases between. The CDR3 is 14 amino acids. Germline V gene sequence: CDR1 SNHLY, CDR2 FYNNEI. CDR3 bases: TGTGCCAGCACGGCCAGCGAGAACACCGGGGAGCTGTTTTTT. This gives the protein CASTASENTGELFF.

This chain uses TRBV6-5 with TRBJ2-1; 8 bases agree with TRBD1. V gave up 2 bases and J gave up 5 bases; unmatched junction bases: 5. The germline V gene has CDR1 MNHEY and CDR2 SVGAGI. The CDR3 sequence is 15 residues long. CDR3 sequence (DNA): TGTGCCAGCAGTTACGGACAGGGTGGAAACAATGAGCAGTTCTTC. Its protein is CASSYGQGGNNEQFF.

The J gene is TRBJ1-1, the V gene TRBV12-5, with unresolved D. Between the trimmed V and J ends, which lost 1 base and 3 bases, there was a span of 6 bases. The CDR3 is 13 residues long. Looked up from germline, CDR1 is LGHNT and CDR2 is FRNRAP. The CDR3 bases are TGTGCTAGTGGTTTGGACAGATACACTGAAGCTTTCTTT. Translation gives CASGLDRYTEAFF. Complete variable domain (other parts from reference TRBV12-5 and TRBJ1-1): DARVTQTPRHKVTEMGQEVTMRCQPILGHNTVFWYRQTMMQGLELLAYFRNRAPLDDSGMPKDRFSAEMPDATLATLKIQPSEPRDSAVYFCASGLDRYTEAFFGQGTRLTVV.

The chain has TRBV7-9 and TRBJ2-2, with D uncertain. The germline V gene has CDR1 SEHNR and CDR2 FQNEAQ (reference sequence). The CDR3 is made up of 16 amino acids. Trimming left V 3 bases short and J 0 bases short, with 11 bases between. CDR3: CASSFPTRTNTGELFF. CDR3 sequence (DNA): TGTGCCAGCAGCTTCCCCACACGTACGAACACCGGGGAGCTGTTTTTT.

This chain connects TRBV11-2 to TRBJ2-2, with no clear D. V lost 5 bases to trimming and J lost 0 bases, with 7 bases between them. This CDR3 spans 14 amino acids. Germline V CDR1 and CDR2: SGHAT, FQNNGV. Here the CDR3 reads CASSVLTNTGELFF. Here the CDR3 DNA reads TGTGCCAGCAGCGTGCTAACGAACACCGGGGAGCTGTTTTTT.

This clone was seen a single time. The genes are TRBV19 and TRBJ2-1, with TRBD1 matching 10 bases. Germline V gene data show CDR1 as LNHDA and CDR2 as SQIVND (reference sequence). After removal of 4 bases from V and 9 bases from J, the junction contained 6 bases not matched to a gene. The length of the CDR3 is 14 residues. The CDR3 DNA reads TGTGCCAGTAGTAGCCGGACAGGGGGGGGTGAGCAGTTCTTC. Amino acids: CASSSRTGGGEQFF. Variable domain in full (rest from reference TRBV19 and TRBJ2-1): DGGITQSPKYLFRKEGQNVTLSCEQNLNHDAMYWYRQDPGQGLRLIYYSQIVNDFQKGDIAEGYSVSREKKESFPLTVTSAQKNPTAFYLCASSSRTGGGEQFFGPGTRLTVL.

The gene calls are TRBV28 and TRBJ1-2; 7 nucleotides agree with TRBD1. The CDR3 has 19 amino acids. Germline values: CDR1 MDHEN, CDR2 SYDVKM. With 6 bases clipped from V and 2 bases from J, the junction kept 21 bases outside the gene matches. CDR3 in DNA: TGTGCCAGCAGAGCTGACCGGGACAGATTATTTATCTGGAACTATGGCTACACCTTC. Translated, it gives CASRADRDRLFIWNYGYTF.

The chain employs TRBV7-2 and TRBJ2-1, with TRBD2 identical over 8 bases. After removal of 5 bases from V and 4 bases from J, the junction contained 7 bases not matched to a gene. The germline V gene has CDR1 SGHTA and CDR2 FQGNSA. The CDR3 is made up of 15 amino acids. The CDR3 is CASSVSGGEYNEQFF. DNA of the CDR3: TGTGCCAGCAGCGTAAGCGGGGGTGAATACAATGAGCAGTTCTTC.